This TCR beta chain is from a study of blood T cell repertoires in COVID-19. Study context: Samples came from the United States, Italy and Spain, spanning acute and convalescent COVID-19.

The V gene lost 3 bases and the J gene lost 2 bases, with 18 bases spanning the gap. Germline lookup yields CDR1 MDHEN and CDR2 SYDVKM. This CDR3 is built from 17 residues. Repertoires were generated with immunoSEQ multiplex PCR, while TCRdb's copy carries only in-frame clones and drops some. The table records roughly 200,000 clones, about 91% of them present only once. Enrolled through a virtual design, the participants were between roughly 18 and 100 years of age and came from 24 US areas. Participants were placed into cohorts based on the clinical history they reported. The material sequenced was PBMCs or T cells enriched from blood (not recorded which). This chain links TRBV28 with TRBJ2-3; tentative D call: TRBD2 (6 bases). The TCR sequence derives from a woman aged 40 to 49 with acute COVID-19. This CDR3 is CASSFYTLAGVTDTQYF. The CDR3 coding sequence is TGTGCCAGCAGTTTCTATACACTAGCCGGTGTCACAGATACGCAGTATTTT.